Here is one T cell receptor beta chain with its context. CDR1 is LNHDA, CDR2 SQIVND, per germline (reference sequence). The CDR3 runs to 15 residues. This entry belongs to a study of blood T cell repertoires in COVID-19. Per the original data handling: Researchers report that nucleated cell counts were estimated from reference gene primer amplification. The method was immunoSEQ multiplex PCR; TCRdb's version includes in-frame clones alone and lacks a portion of them. V and J calls and clone size are given by that table; D and trimming were obtained from the DNA. The data hold 230,000 or so clones, with around 88% observed a single time.

This receptor was obtained from a woman aged 35 to 49 with acute COVID-19. The source material was PBMCs or T cells enriched from blood (not recorded which). The rearrangement joins TRBV19 to TRBJ2-7; a possible D gene is TRBD2 (6 bases). DNA for the CDR3: TGTGCTACCAGTAGTATGGGTGGAGGGCTTAAAGAGCAGTACTTC. Encoded protein: CATSSMGGGLKEQYF.